This T cell receptor beta chain is drawn from a study of T cell changes during pregnancy in multiple sclerosis (dated by TCRdb to between 2019 and 2020). General notes on the study: The study looked at changes in the T cell repertoire across pregnancy in women with multiple sclerosis.

The library came from the immunoSEQ multiplex PCR assay. TCRdb obtained this table from immuneACCESS and retained in-frame rearrangements with V and J assigned. These tables miss some clones; where compared with another copy, unresolved V genes account for less than half of the shortfall, and the remainder is unexplained. This sample holds fewer than 40,000 clones; approximately 90% were observed only once. Together, the top ten hold about 10% of the sample. Trimming takes 4 bases from V and 6 bases from J, and the germline ends sit 13 bases apart. The cysteine opens and the phenylalanine closes a CDR3 of 14 amino acids. Only CDR3 DNA is held: 42 bases, read in frame from base 1. According to the germline V gene, CDR1 reads SGDLS and CDR2 reads YYNGEE. Notes on this clone: This receptor's antigen is unknown. Base qualities are missing; no much larger clone stands one base away.

This sequence was found in a female donor with multiple sclerosis, enrolled in a pregnancy study. The sequenced sample was CD8+ T cells from peripheral blood mononuclear cells, obtained before pregnancy. This receptor chain uses TRBV9 and TRBJ1-4; the D gene is unclear. The CDR3 region reads CASSSRERDEKLFF. The base sequence is TGTGCCAGCAGCTCCCGGGAGAGGGATGAAAAACTGTTTTTT. The full variable domain, completed from the reference TRBV9 and TRBJ1-4 proteins outside the CDR3, reads DSGVTQTPKHLITATGQRVTLRCSPRSGDLSVYWYQQSLDQGLQFLIQYYNGEERAKGNILERFSAQQFPDLHSELNLSSLELGDSALYFCASSSRERDEKLFFGSGTQLSVL.